The clone carrying this T cell receptor (beta chain) was picked up a small number of times. The antigen is not known. These data are taken from a study of blood T cells in healthy people across ages. The authors ran a second PCR of about 6 to 11 cycles using a sample-barcoded 5' primer and a J-beta primer mix. One entry per CDR3 protein results from TCRdb running MiXCR on the 5' RACE reads. The sample holds roughly 900,000 distinct CDR3 sequences, about 48% seen once. Study-wide results and caveats: Possibly confounding the expanded clonotype changes was the fact that donor CMV status was unknown.

This CDR3 contains 14 residues. CDR1 is SGHVS, CDR2 FQNEAQ, per germline. The germline V and J ends were trimmed by 1 base and 10 bases, with 14 bases remaining between them. Isolating PBMCs gave at least 6 million of these cells per sample. Per sample, no less than 5.5 micrograms of total RNA were extracted. This chain links TRBV7-8 with TRBJ2-1, with D perhaps TRBD1 (6 bases). Sequences were obtained from blood. This TCR was recovered from a man aged 30 to 45 in good health. The CDR3 is CASSLERQAPEQFF. CDR3 nucleotides: TGTGCCAGCAGCTTAGAGAGACAGGCGCCCGAGCAGTTCTTC.